This is a list of T cell receptor beta chains from one sample in a study of T cells in narcolepsy. Data came from immunoSEQ multiplex PCR; TCRdb stores just in-frame clones and leaves some out. Of about 35,000 clones listed, roughly 86% were seen once; the top ten hold about 2.3%. Sequencing used memory (CD45RA-) CD4+ T cells from blood. Every receptor here comes from a human donor in good health. Both conserved end residues are part of each CDR3. The order of the fields is D gene, J gene, clone size, V gene, CDR3 protein, CDR3 DNA. The D gene is left open where the match is weak. Clone size, where shown, is once, few, many, or a class for clones that have expanded.

>.|TRBJ1-5|.|TRBV15
CATSNGLMNQPQHF
TGTGCCACCAGCAATGGTCTCATGAATCAGCCCCAGCATTTT
>.|TRBJ2-3|.|TRBV9
CASSTLGQLLTDTQYF
TGTGCCAGCAGCACCCTAGGACAGCTGCTCACAGATACGCAGTATTTT
>.|TRBJ1-3|.|TRBV6-1
CASSAVDSSSGNTIYF
TGTGCCAGCAGTGCTGTTGACAGCAGCTCTGGAAACACCATATATTTT
>.|TRBJ2-7|.|TRBV5-4
CASSFSREARGEQYF
TGTGCCAGCAGCTTCTCCCGCGAGGCTCGGGGCGAGCAGTACTTC
>.|TRBJ2-5|.|TRBV29-1
CSALHGQETQYF
TGCAGCGCCCTGCATGGGCAAGAGACCCAGTACTTC
>TRBD1|TRBJ2-5|.|TRBV6-1
CASSEEGGAALGGETQYF
TGTGCCAGCAGTGAGGAAGGGGGCGCAGCTTTAGGAGGAGAGACCCAGTACTTC
>.|TRBJ2-5|.|TRBV10-3
CAISANQKETQYF
TGTGCCATCAGTGCAAATCAGAAAGAGACCCAGTACTTC
>.|TRBJ2-7|.|TRBV28
CASSLVSPGYEQYF
TGTGCCAGCAGTTTAGTCAGTCCAGGCTACGAGCAGTACTTC
>.|TRBJ1-2|.|TRBV7-8
CASSQPGGGNGGYTF
TGTGCCAGCAGTCAGCCTGGTGGCGGTAACGGCGGCTACACCTTC
>.|TRBJ2-1|.|TRBV5-6
CASSLVLEQFF
TGTGCCAGCAGCTTGGTCCTGGAGCAGTTCTTC
>.|TRBJ1-1|.|TRBV2
CASSRDEPTEAFF
TGTGCCAGCAGCCGCGACGAGCCCACTGAAGCTTTCTTT
>.|TRBJ1-1|medium-sized|TRBV19
CASSPQGTTEAFF
TGTGCCAGTAGTCCCCAAGGGACCACTGAAGCTTTCTTT
>TRBD2|TRBJ2-5|few|TRBV6-1
CASSELAGGQETQYF
TGTGCCAGCAGTGAACTAGCGGGGGGGCAAGAGACCCAGTACTTC
>.|TRBJ1-3|.|TRBV30
CAWGMGRFSGNTIYF
TGTGCCTGGGGGATGGGGAGATTCTCTGGAAACACCATATATTTT
>.|TRBJ2-5|.|TRBV5-4
CASSLGKETQYF
TGTGCCAGCAGCCTCGGGAAGGAGACCCAGTACTTC
>.|TRBJ2-7|.|TRBV7-2
CASAGPNYEQYF
TGTGCCAGCGCCGGGCCAAACTACGAGCAGTACTTC
>.|TRBJ2-2|.|TRBV9
CASSPRVHTGELFF
TGTGCCAGCAGCCCCCGGGTCCACACCGGGGAGCTGTTTTTT
>.|TRBJ2-4|.|TRBV25-1
CASSEGGLAKNIQYF
TGTGCCAGCAGTGAAGGCGGGCTAGCCAAAAACATTCAGTACTTC
>.|TRBJ2-5|.|TRBV27
CASSLRFGDGGETQYF
TGTGCCAGCAGTTTACGATTCGGGGATGGGGGAGAGACCCAGTACTTC
>.|TRBJ1-1|.|TRBV5-5
CASSLGQSNTEAFF
TGTGCCAGCAGCTTGGGGCAATCGAACACTGAAGCTTTCTTT
>TRBD1|TRBJ1-2|once|TRBV5-6
CASSSGQGDYGYTF
TGTGCCAGCAGCTCCGGACAGGGTGACTATGGCTACACCTTC
>TRBD2|TRBJ2-1|.|TRBV18
CASSPKLAGAHEQFF
TGTGCCAGCTCACCGAAACTAGCGGGGGCTCACGAGCAGTTCTTC
>.|TRBJ2-1|.|TRBV27
CASRGPYNEQFF
TGTGCCAGCAGGGGTCCTTACAATGAGCAGTTCTTC
>.|TRBJ1-1|few|TRBV6-5
CASSYRRGLGTEAFF
TGTGCCAGCAGTTACCGGCGAGGGTTGGGCACTGAAGCTTTCTTT
>.|TRBJ1-4|.|TRBV30
CAWERSAGEKLFF
TGTGCCTGGGAGCGGTCGGCAGGCGAAAAACTGTTTTTT
>TRBD2|TRBJ2-1|.|TRBV7-9
CASSPQRGSGNEQFF
TGTGCCAGCAGCCCTCAGCGGGGCTCGGGTAATGAGCAGTTCTTC
>TRBD2|TRBJ2-7|.|TRBV9
CASSVSTSGSSYEQYF
TGTGCCAGCAGCGTATCCACTAGCGGGTCTTCCTACGAGCAGTACTTC
>TRBD1|TRBJ2-7|.|TRBV9
CASSVEQGSSYEQYF
TGTGCCAGCAGCGTAGAACAGGGGAGCTCCTACGAGCAGTACTTC
>.|TRBJ2-3|few|TRBV10-1
CASSEAPLVGADTQYF
TGCGCCAGCAGTGAGGCCCCCTTAGTTGGGGCAGATACGCAGTATTTT
>TRBD2|TRBJ2-2|.|TRBV19
CASLSSGVNTGELFF
TGTGCCAGTCTATCTAGCGGAGTGAACACCGGGGAGCTGTTTTTT
>.|TRBJ2-7|.|TRBV6-5
CASSYSGHAAYEQYF
TGTGCCAGCAGTTACTCTGGACATGCCGCCTACGAGCAGTACTTC
>.|TRBJ2-5|.|TRBV4-2
CASSQEAGETQYF
TGTGCCAGCAGCCAAGAGGCCGGTGAGACCCAGTACTTC
>.|TRBJ2-7|.|TRBV7-9
CASSLVTGVKQYF
TGTGCCAGCAGCTTAGTAACGGGGGTGAAGCAGTACTTC
>.|TRBJ1-4|.|TRBV5-1
CASGDSATNEKLFF
TGCGCCAGCGGTGACTCAGCAACTAATGAAAAACTGTTTTTT
>.|TRBJ2-2|.|TRBV19
CASSIWRGQGDTGELFF
TGTGCCAGTAGTATATGGAGGGGGCAGGGAGACACCGGGGAGCTGTTTTTT
>.|TRBJ2-7|.|TRBV28
CASKGGGSSYEQYF
TGTGCCAGCAAAGGAGGAGGCAGCTCCTACGAGCAGTACTTC
>.|TRBJ2-5|few|TRBV2
CASSAAGETQYF
TGTGCCAGCAGTGCGGCTGGAGAGACCCAGTACTTC
>.|TRBJ1-2|.|TRBV30
CAWSGEGGNYGYTF
TGTGCCTGGAGTGGGGAGGGCGGAAACTATGGCTACACCTTC
>.|TRBJ1-1|.|TRBV29-1
CSALGGPLNTEAFF
TGCAGCGCCCTTGGTGGACCTTTGAACACTGAAGCTTTCTTT
>TRBD2|TRBJ2-1|.|TRBV7-9
CASSLTSGMGYNEQFF
TGTGCCAGCAGCTTGACTAGCGGGATGGGGTACAATGAGCAGTTCTTC
>TRBD2|TRBJ2-1|few|TRBV29-1
CSADPTSGSYNEQFF
TGCAGCGCCGACCCGACTAGCGGCTCCTACAATGAGCAGTTCTTC
>.|TRBJ1-2|few|TRBV5-1
CASSLDRDGYTF
TGCGCCAGCAGCTTGGACAGGGACGGCTACACCTTC
>.|TRBJ1-2|.|TRBV27
CASSRSDGRDGYTF
TGTGCCAGCAGTCGGTCCGACGGGAGGGATGGCTACACCTTC
>.|TRBJ1-6|.|TRBV14
CASSLGTRSSPLHF
TGTGCCAGCAGCCTCGGGACGAGGAGTTCACCCCTCCACTTT
>.|TRBJ2-1|once|TRBV27
CASSLEGHSYNEQFF
TGTGCCAGCAGTTTAGAGGGACATTCCTACAATGAGCAGTTCTTC
>.|TRBJ1-2|once|TRBV30
CAWSAGPYGYTF
TGTGCCTGGAGTGCGGGACCCTATGGCTACACCTTC
>.|TRBJ1-1|.|TRBV19
CASRLGHFSNTEAFF
TGTGCCAGTAGACTAGGTCACTTTTCGAACACTGAAGCTTTCTTT
>.|TRBJ1-1|.|TRBV11-2
CASSLTGPMNTEAFF
TGTGCCAGCAGCTTAACTGGACCTATGAACACTGAAGCTTTCTTT
>TRBD2|TRBJ2-3|.|TRBV2
CASSRLAGGADTQYF
TGTGCCAGCAGTAGACTAGCGGGAGGGGCAGATACGCAGTATTTT
>TRBD2|TRBJ2-1|.|TRBV10-1
CASSESSGSSRNEQFF
TGCGCCAGCAGTGAGTCTAGCGGGAGTTCGCGGAATGAGCAGTTCTTC
>.|TRBJ1-1|.|TRBV6-5
CASSYHDSNTEAFF
TGTGCCAGCAGTTACCACGACAGCAACACTGAAGCTTTCTTT
>TRBD2|TRBJ2-3|once|TRBV28
CASSPAGLAGGFGTDTQYF
TGTGCCAGCAGCCCGGCGGGACTAGCGGGAGGGTTTGGCACAGATACGCAGTATTTT
>TRBD2|TRBJ2-1|.|TRBV6-5
CASSGDQGSGREQFF
TGTGCCAGCAGCGGGGACCAGGGTAGCGGGAGAGAGCAGTTCTTC
>TRBD1|TRBJ1-1|.|TRBV30
CAWNRGRDRGVAEAFF
TGTGCCTGGAACCGGGGGCGGGACAGGGGGGTAGCTGAAGCTTTCTTT
>.|TRBJ2-7|once|TRBV5-4
CASSLTPQEQYF
TGTGCCAGCAGCTTGACACCACAGGAGCAGTACTTC
>TRBD2|TRBJ2-3|once|TRBV4-1
CASSQGSGGRPDTQYF
TGCGCCAGCAGCCAAGGATCGGGGGGGCGGCCAGATACGCAGTATTTT
>.|TRBJ1-5|.|TRBV6-5
CASSEGTWQPQHF
TGTGCCAGCAGTGAAGGGACCTGGCAGCCCCAGCATTTT
>.|TRBJ2-3|.|TRBV6-5
CASKRDHTQYF
TGTGCCAGCAAACGGGACCATACGCAGTATTTT
>TRBD2|TRBJ2-1|.|TRBV6-5
CASSYASGGSYSEQFF
TGTGCCAGCAGTTACGCTAGCGGGGGGTCTTATAGTGAGCAGTTCTTC